This T cell receptor (beta chain) was observed in a study of cytomegalovirus exposure and HLA in healthy donors. Germline CDR1 reads MNHEY; CDR2 reads SVGAGI. V lost 6 bases, J lost 1 base, and 16 bases lay in between. This CDR3 comprises 15 residues. PCR used 60 Vbeta primers and 13 Jbeta primers. Profiling relied on immunoSEQ multiplex PCR, and the TCRdb table lists in-frame clones only, not all of them. The sample holds around 130,000 clones, 70% to 80% seen once. The study's findings and limits: There was a cluster of highly shared sequence variants that was likely a sequencing artifact. The study listed 150 to 200 cytomegalovirus-associated TCR beta chains. Earlier analysis yielded a pattern in which most TCR beta V segments were productive about 87% or about 30% of the time.

As regards this clone: Its antigen is undetermined.

The sequenced sample consisted of PBMCs. V is TRBV6-5 and J is TRBJ2-7; D may be TRBD1 (6 bases). This clonotype was sampled from a man under 40 in good health and CMV-seronegative. The CDR3 nucleotides are TGTGCCAGCAGGTTAAACCGACAGGAGTCCTACGAGCAGTACTTC. Translated, it gives CASRLNRQESYEQYF.